One and the same sample provided the 8 T cell receptor beta chains below, sequenced in a study of breast tumors, draining lymph nodes, adjacent tissues. TCRdb used MiXCR to reprocess the multiplex PCR reads, holding one entry per CDR3 protein. This sample has about 11,000 distinct CDR3 sequences; approximately 35% occur once, and the top ten carry just over 14%. The sample comprised breast tumor tissue. The receptors stem from a female donor with breast cancer. Some clones in this sample may be carry-over from other donors' samples.

Relative to its sample, this clonotype is medium-sized. The CDR3 loop is CATSGSSGDGTDTQYF. The CDR3 DNA is TGTGCCACCAGTGGTTCAAGCGGGGATGGCACAGATACGCAGTATTTT. The chain joins TRBV24-1 to TRBJ2-3; 7 bases align to TRBD2. V lost 5 bases, J lost 1 base, and 8 bases stayed unmatched. Germline V gives CDR1 KGHDR, CDR2 SFDVKD. The length of the CDR3 is 16 residues.

The chain carries TRBV5-1 and TRBJ1-1; 7 nucleotides match TRBD1. Germline loops: CDR1 SGHRS, CDR2 YFSETQ. The CDR3 is 16 residues long. The V gene end was trimmed by 2 bases and the J gene end by 1 base; junction bases not matched to a gene: 8. CDR3 amino acids: CASSFSTGQQNTEAFF. In DNA form, the CDR3 reads TGCGCCAGCAGCTTCTCCACGGGACAGCAGAACACTGAAGCTTTCTTT.

Many counts were recorded for this clonotype. The V call is TRBV11-2, the J call TRBJ2-7; tentatively, D is TRBD2 (6 bases). V was cut by 3 bases and J by 7 bases, with 16 bases left in between. The CDR3 runs to 14 residues. The germline V gene has CDR1 SGHAT and CDR2 FQNNGV. CDR3 loop: CASSLGTGADEQYF. CDR3 DNA: TGTGCCAGCAGCTTGGGGACTGGGGCGGATGAGCAGTACTTC.

To note about this clonotype: Given the absence of the conserved phenylalanine or tryptophan at the CDR3 end, a read error is likely. The chain couples TRBV20-1 to TRBJ1-2; 7 positions match TRBD1. This CDR3 has 16 amino acids. Germline CDR1 reads DFQATT; CDR2 reads SNEGSKA (reference sequence). V lost 1 base to trimming and J lost 4 bases; unmatched junction nucleotides: 12. The CDR3 DNA reads TGCAGTGCTAGAGCAGGGCAGGGGGGGCTCGGCTATGGCTACACCCTC. Translation gives CSARAGQGGLGYGYTL.

This clonotype was observed at least ten times. The chain links TRBV20-1 to TRBJ1-4; 8 bases are shared with TRBD1. CDR1 DFQATT and CDR2 SNEGSKA come from the germline V gene (reference sequence). With V trimmed by 3 bases and J by 7 bases, 10 bases remained unmatched. The CDR3 has 15 residues. CDR3 region: CSASTTGGRSEKLFF. CDR3 DNA sequence: TGCAGTGCTAGTACCACAGGGGGAAGGAGTGAAAAACTGTTTTTT.

This clonotype was found many times. This chain connects TRBV12-3 or TRBV12-4 to TRBJ2-7; no clear D. V lost 2 bases and J lost 3, with 17 bases in between. There are 16 residues in the CDR3. The CDR3 reads CASSLLGRHIGYEQYF. The CDR3 nucleotides read TGTGCCAGCAGTTTATTAGGCAGGCACATAGGCTACGAGCAGTACTTC.

The V and J genes are TRBV19 and TRBJ1-2; D call uncertain. Trimming took off 3 bases at V and 8 bases at J, with 16 bases between the two ends. CDR1 and CDR2 (germline): LNHDA, SQIVND (reference sequence). The CDR3 is made up of 14 amino acids. CDR3 sequence: CASSMGEASHGYTF. DNA for the CDR3: TGTGCCAGTAGTATGGGTGAGGCGAGCCACGGCTACACCTTC.

The chain carries TRBV5-5 and TRBJ1-1, with 7 bases lining up with TRBD1. The CDR3 is made up of 14 amino acids. Trimming cost V 5 bases and J 5 bases; bases outside gene matches: 9. The germline V gene has CDR1 SGHKS and CDR2 YYEKEE (reference sequence). The CDR3 DNA sequence: TGTGCCAGCAGATTAGGGGGCGCAGGGACTGAAGCTTTCTTT. Encoded protein: CASRLGGAGTEAFF.